This TCR beta chain stems from a study of blood T cell repertoires in COVID-19. Study context: The origin of the acute and convalescent COVID-19 samples was the United States, Italy and Spain. Sources were T cells, B-cell-depleted T cells, or PBMCs; the material itself was cDNA or gDNA.

CDR1 and CDR2 (germline): SGHAT, FQNNGV. V was pared by 5 bases and J by 5 bases, with 6 bases of the junction left unmatched. The CDR3 runs to 14 residues. Using immunoSEQ multiplex PCR, the repertoire was profiled, and TCRdb retains in-frame clones only, with some absent. The table lists 180,000 or so clones, 85% to 90% of them singletons. The chain is built from TRBV11-2 and TRBJ2-1, with 7 bases identical to TRBD2. The specimen sequenced was peripheral blood. The receptor's source is a man aged 18 to 35 with active or convalescent COVID-19. CDR3 coding DNA: TGTGCCAGCAGCATGGGACTAACCGACAATGAGCAGTTCTTC. It encodes CASSMGLTDNEQFF.